This T cell receptor beta chain was captured by sequencing in a study of PD-1 blockade in mismatch repair-deficient tumors. Study context: Patients had 12 mismatch repair-deficient cancer types, all previously treated and progressing. Study-wide findings and caveats: After pembrolizumab, tumor-resident clones rose rapidly, then generally contracted before radiologic responses.

Only in-frame clones appear in the TCRdb table, and some are missing; sequencing was by immunoSEQ multiplex PCR. This repertoire shows 90,000 to 130,000 clones, about three quarters found once; its top ten account for approximately 5%. The CDR3 totals 14 residues. The germline V gene encodes CDR1 LNHDA and CDR2 SQIVND (reference sequence). V was pared by 5 bases and J by 4 bases, with 11 bases between. A remark on this clone: What it recognizes is unknown.

Mismatch repair deficiency was confirmed in all patients, by PCR or immunohistochemistry. TCRs were sequenced from a few patients responding to pembrolizumab. This chain uses TRBV19 with TRBJ1-4; D gene unclear. Sequencing used peripheral blood, obtained approximately 14 months after starting pembrolizumab. This receptor was obtained from an adult with mismatch repair-deficient cancer. The CDR3 protein is CASSEGGVNEKLFF. DNA of the CDR3: TGTGCCAGTAGTGAGGGCGGAGTTAATGAAAAACTGTTTTTT.